These 27 T cell receptor beta chains originate from one sample sequenced in a study of Ad26.COV2.S vaccination and SARS-CoV-2 variants. Treatment indicated: roughly 18 received Ad26.COV2.S at low or high dose, single or two shots; 5 received placebo; per-sample allocation not given. Vaccine and placebo recipients were sampled on day 63 after the first injection. Generated by immunoSEQ multiplex PCR, the TCRdb table keeps only in-frame clones and is missing some. The table has roughly 380,000 clones, roughly 90% seen once. This material consisted of peripheral blood, taken in a trial of Ad26.COV2.S vaccine versus placebo. Every receptor here comes from a person aged 18-60 years who received the Ad26.COV2.S COVID-19 vaccine or a placebo.

The chain combines TRBV13 with TRBJ1-5; D is undetermined. The V end was cut by 5 bases, the J end by 6 bases, with 8 bases between. Looked up from germline, CDR1 is PRHDT and CDR2 is FYEKMQ (reference sequence). CDR3 size: 12 residues. CDR3 sequence: CASSLRSQPQHF. The DNA of the CDR3 is TGTGCCAGCAGCCTTCGTTCTCAGCCCCAGCATTTT. Full variable domain (rest looked up from reference TRBV13 and TRBJ1-5): AAGVIQSPRHLIKEKRETATLKCYPIPRHDTVYWYQQGPGQDPQFLISFYEKMQSDKGSIPDRFSAQQFSDYHSELNMSSLELGDSALYFCASSLRSQPQHFGDGTRLSIL.

The rearrangement links TRBV28 to TRBJ1-1; no clear D gene. The germline gives CDR1 MDHEN, CDR2 SYDVKM. The CDR3 is 15 residues long. V lost 1 base and J lost 3, with 12 bases in between. The CDR3 DNA reads TGTGCCAGCAGTTTATATGAGAGGGAAGACACTGAAGCTTTCTTT. Amino acid sequence: CASSLYEREDTEAFF.

This chain uses TRBV15 with TRBJ1-4, with D possibly being TRBD1 (6 bases). The CDR3 is 16 amino acids. V was cut by 0 bases and J by 4 bases, with 12 bases left in between. Germline CDR1 is LNHNV and CDR2 is YYDKDF (reference sequence). The CDR3: CATSRDSGAVNEKLFF. The CDR3 bases are TGTGCCACCAGCAGAGATTCGGGGGCAGTTAATGAAAAACTGTTTTTT.

J is TRBJ2-5 and V is TRBV9; 7 bases align to TRBD1. CDR1 SGDLS and CDR2 YYNGEE come from the germline V gene. The CDR3 extends over 14 amino acids. The V gene end was trimmed by 4 bases and the J gene end by 2 bases; junction bases not matched to a gene: 5. The DNA of the CDR3 is TGTGCCAGCAGCCCAGAGGACAGGCAAGAGACCCAGTACTTC. The encoded protein is CASSPEDRQETQYF.

As for this clone: The sample has other DNA sequences that encode this CDR3 too. This rearrangement joins TRBV30 to TRBJ1-5; D unclear. Trimming took 3 bases from V and 0 from J, leaving 6 bases between them. Germline assignment: CDR1 GTSNPN and CDR2 SVGIG (reference sequence). The CDR3 has 13 amino acids. CDR3: CAWSADSNQPQHF. CDR3 DNA: TGTGCCTGGAGCGCGGATAGCAATCAGCCCCAGCATTTT.

This clone appeared a single time. The chain combines TRBV11-2 with TRBJ2-7; D unresolved. The CDR3 is 12 amino acids. Germline V gene data show CDR1 as SGHAT and CDR2 as FQNNGV. The V end was cut by 5 bases, the J end by 2 bases, with 7 bases between. CDR3 in amino acids: CASSRTAYEQYF. The CDR3 nucleotides read TGTGCCAGCAGCCGAACGGCCTACGAGCAGTACTTC.

The CDR3 DNA reads as TGTGCCAGCAGCTTATCTCCGGGACTACATACTCAAGAGACCCAGTACTTC. It translates to CASSLSPGLHTQETQYF. V is TRBV7-3 and J is TRBJ2-5; TRBD2 matches at 7 bases. Germline CDR1 reads SGHTA; CDR2 reads FQGTGA. CDR3 size: 17 residues. V lost 2 bases, J lost 2 bases, and 11 bases stayed unmatched.

CDR3 DNA: TGCGCCAGCAGCCAAGAGGGGACAGTTACCTACGAGCAGTACTTC. Translated: CASSQEGTVTYEQYF. The chain recombines TRBV4-1 with TRBJ2-7; 7 bases map to TRBD1. CDR1 is MGHRA, CDR2 YSYEKL, per germline. J gave up 2 bases and V 0 bases, and 4 bases lay outside the gene matches. The CDR3 is 15 amino acids.

V and J are TRBV10-3 and TRBJ2-1; 8 positions match TRBD1. Germline values: CDR1 ENHRY, CDR2 SYGVKD. The CDR3 has 13 residues. Trimming cost V 8 bases and J 2 bases; bases outside gene matches: 2. This CDR3 is CAIRDRPYNEQFF. The CDR3 nucleotides read TGTGCCATCCGGGACAGGCCCTACAATGAGCAGTTCTTC.

The V gene is TRBV11-2, the J gene TRBJ2-1, with 11 bases lining up with TRBD1. Germline V gives CDR1 SGHAT, CDR2 FQNNGV. The CDR3 spans 19 residues. The ends lost 0 bases at V and 0 bases at J; junction bases unmatched: 7. The chain's CDR3 is CASSLDTGQGVPSYNEQFF. The DNA of the CDR3 is TGTGCCAGCAGCTTAGATACGGGACAGGGGGTCCCCTCCTACAATGAGCAGTTCTTC. The entire variable domain, with the rest obtained from reference TRBV11-2 and TRBJ2-1, is as follows: EAGVAQSPRYKIIEKRQSVAFWCNPISGHATLYWYQQILGQGPKLLIQFQNNGVVDDSQLPKDRFSAERLKGVDSTLKIQPAKLEDSAVYLCASSLDTGQGVPSYNEQFFGPGTRLTVL.

This clone was detected once. The V and J genes are TRBV7-2 and TRBJ2-2; 7 positions match TRBD1. Looked up from germline, CDR1 is SGHTA and CDR2 is FQGNSA. After removal of 5 bases from V and 4 bases from J, the junction contained 13 bases not matched to a gene. This CDR3 region has 17 residues. The CDR3 bases are TGTGCCAGCAGCATATTAAGACAGGGTGGGCTCACCGGGGAGCTGTTTTTT. This encodes CASSILRQGGLTGELFF.

The chain recombines TRBV19 with TRBJ1-4; D is uncertain. Deletions cut 1 base from V and 4 bases from J, with 10 bases between. This CDR3 comprises 15 residues. Per the germline V gene, CDR1 is LNHDA and CDR2 is SQIVND (reference sequence). The CDR3 coding sequence is TGTGCCAGTAGTATAGTGGATGCCGGTAATGAAAAACTGTTTTTT. Translation gives CASSIVDAGNEKLFF.

The gene calls are TRBV18 and TRBJ1-1; a weak D match, TRBD1 (5 bases). The CDR3 loop spans 14 amino acids. CDR1 KGHSH and CDR2 LQKENI come from the germline V gene. V lost 8 bases and J 0 bases, leaving 13 bases between the germline ends. CDR3 nucleotides: TGTGCCAGCGTCTCGGGGCTTATGAACACTGAAGCTTTCTTT. Translation gives CASVSGLMNTEAFF.

The chain's CDR3 is CASSNFRTGLNEKLFF. DNA of the CDR3: TGTGCCAGCAGCAACTTCCGGACAGGACTGAATGAAAAACTGTTTTTT. The chain has TRBV9 and TRBJ1-4; 7 positions match TRBD1. The V and J ends lost 4 bases and 5 bases, in that order; junction bases with no gene match: 11. CDR3 length equals 16 residues. Germline values: CDR1 SGDLS, CDR2 YYNGEE.

V usage is TRBV10-3 and J usage is TRBJ1-5; D gene unclear. Looked up from germline, CDR1 is ENHRY and CDR2 is SYGVKD. The length of the CDR3 is 12 residues. Trimming stripped 0 bases from V and 9 bases from J, with 6 bases between. CDR3 DNA: TGTGCCATCAGTGAGTCGGATGGGCCCCAGCATTTT. This encodes CAISESDGPQHF.

This clone was observed a single time. CDR3 DNA: TGCGCCAGCATTGGCGCAACCTCTGGAAACACCATATATTTT. As protein: CASIGATSGNTIYF. The chain employs TRBV10-2 and TRBJ1-3, with unresolved D. The V and J ends lost 7 bases and 0 bases respectively, with 10 bases between them. Germline loops: CDR1 WSHSY, CDR2 SAAADI. There are 14 residues in the CDR3.

The V and J genes are TRBV13 and TRBJ2-7; D is tentatively TRBD1 or TRBD2 (5 bases each). Germline V gene sequence: CDR1 PRHDT, CDR2 FYEKMQ (reference sequence). The CDR3 has 15 residues. V lost 5 bases and J 6 bases, leaving 20 bases between the germline ends. DNA of the CDR3: TGTGCCAGCAGCGTGACGACAGCCCCGGGGTCCGAGCAGTACTTC. Protein product: CASSVTTAPGSEQYF.

This clone was seen only a few times. The chain links TRBV2 to TRBJ2-7, with D maybe TRBD2 (5 bases). Germline V CDR1 and CDR2: SNHLY, FYNNEI. Trimming removed 5 bases at V and 7 bases at J, with 12 bases between. CDR3 length: 12 amino acids. CDR3 amino acids: CASSTTRAEQYF. Here the CDR3 DNA reads TGTGCCAGCAGTACTACGCGGGCAGAGCAGTACTTC. The entire variable domain, with the rest obtained from reference TRBV2 and TRBJ2-7, is as follows: EPEVTQTPSHQVTQMGQEVILRCVPISNHLYFYWYRQILGQKVEFLVSFYNNEISEKSEIFDDQFSVERPDGSNFTLKIRSTKLEDSAMYFCASSTTRAEQYFGPGTRLTVT.

The chain joins TRBV10-3 to TRBJ2-5; no clear D. Trimming shortened V by 3 bases and J by 5 bases, and 16 bases separated the two germline ends. This CDR3 has 15 amino acids. Germline CDR1 and CDR2: ENHRY and SYGVKD. The CDR3 coding sequence is TGTGCCATCAGTGAAGGACCCTCCACGGGCGAGACCCAGTACTTC. It yields the protein CAISEGPSTGETQYF.

The chain links TRBV7-3 to TRBJ2-1, with TRBD2 matching 7 bases. The CDR3 sequence is 15 residues long. V lost 7 bases and J lost 9; bases outside the gene matches: 15. CDR1 is SGHTA and CDR2 is FQGTGA in the germline V gene. This CDR3 is CASTWSLRGSGEQFF. In DNA, the CDR3 is TGTGCCAGCACCTGGTCGTTGCGGGGGAGTGGTGAGCAGTTCTTC.

The gene calls are TRBV29-1 and TRBJ1-4, with D unresolved. V was cut by 7 bases and J by 4 bases, with 19 bases left in between. The CDR3 spans 15 residues. Germline V lookup: CDR1 SQVTM, CDR2 ANQGSEA. CDR3 residues: CSAAGWGLGNEKLFF. CDR3 DNA: TGCAGCGCTGCAGGATGGGGTCTCGGTAATGAAAAACTGTTTTTT.

This clone was recorded only once. The V gene is TRBV4-3, the J gene TRBJ2-2; D tentatively reads TRBD1 or TRBD2 (6 bases each). The V end was cut by 5 bases, the J end by 4 bases, with 14 bases between. Germline V gene lookup returns CDR1 LGHNA and CDR2 YSLEER. This CDR3 is 15 amino acids long. CDR3: CASSSYGGRTGELFF. The CDR3 nucleotides read TGCGCCAGCAGCTCCTACGGGGGCCGCACCGGGGAGCTGTTTTTT.

The CDR3, as DNA: TGTGCCAGCAGCTTAAGTCAGCATGGCACTGAAGCTTTCTTT. Its translation is CASSLSQHGTEAFF. V usage is TRBV7-3 and J usage is TRBJ1-1, with D unclear. Germline loops: CDR1 SGHTA, CDR2 FQGTGA. The CDR3 is 14 residues long. The V and J ends lost 1 base and 4 bases respectively, with 10 bases between them.

The V and J genes are TRBV10-1 and TRBJ2-1; the D gene is possibly TRBD1 (5 bases). Germline CDR1 WNHNN, CDR2 SYGVQD (reference sequence). This CDR3 contains 16 residues. Trimming took 3 bases from V and 7 from J, leaving 19 bases between them. The CDR3 region is CASSDQGLIEENEQFF. The CDR3 coding sequence is TGCGCCAGCAGTGATCAGGGTTTGATAGAGGAGAATGAGCAGTTCTTC.

V and J are TRBV7-8 and TRBJ2-5; tentatively, D is TRBD2 (6 bases). V lost 1 base and J lost 3, with 9 bases in between. CDR1 and CDR2 (germline): SGHVS, FQNEAQ. The CDR3 has 14 amino acids. CDR3 nucleotide sequence: TGTGCCAGCAGCTTAGGTTTAGCGGAAGAGACCCAGTACTTC. It yields the protein CASSLGLAEETQYF.

This sequence joins TRBV5-1 and TRBJ1-2, with 8 bases that match TRBD1. This CDR3 region has 15 residues. Unmatched junction bases numbered 3, after V lost 2 bases and J lost 0 bases. The germline V gene has CDR1 SGHRS and CDR2 YFSETQ. Written as DNA, the CDR3 is TGCGCCAGCAGCTTAGGGGACAGGACTAACTATGGCTACACCTTC. As protein: CASSLGDRTNYGYTF.

This clone was picked up one time. V and J are TRBV7-2 and TRBJ2-5; no reliable D call. Germline lookup yields CDR1 SGHTA and CDR2 FQGNSA. The CDR3 extends over 14 amino acids. The V gene lost 5 bases and the J gene lost 4 bases, with 14 bases spanning the gap. CDR3 bases: TGTGCCAGCAGCCCCAGGCGCGTCGCAGAGACCCAGTACTTC. This translates into CASSPRRVAETQYF.